Included here is one T cell receptor beta chain sequence, with context. The antigen is undetermined. The sample belongs to a study of T cell responses to AZD1222 COVID-19 vaccine. Study conclusions and caveats: Females made up more of the donors, who were largely white British, and clonal diversity may have come out too low.

Measured with immunoSEQ multiplex PCR; TCRdb has only the in-frame clones, and not every one. The data show 100,000 to 150,000 clones, about 87% seen once. Sample: peripheral blood, taken on day 0 of AZD1222 vaccination. This TCR derives from an adult in good health.

CDR3 protein: CASSPLRGRGGANSNQPQHF. CDR3 in DNA: TGTGCCAGCAGCCCCCTCCGGGGACGCGGGGGGGCGAATAGCAATCAGCCCCAGCATTTT. The V call is TRBV6-6, the J call TRBJ1-5; tentatively, D is TRBD1 (6 bases). CDR1 is MNHNY, CDR2 SVGAGI, per germline (reference sequence). This CDR3 contains 20 residues. The V gene lost 6 bases and the J gene lost 0 bases, with 27 bases spanning the gap.